This TCR beta chain was recovered during a study of post-analysis software for immune sequencing data. Across the whole study: Relapsing-remitting, secondary progressive and progressive-relapsing forms made up the multiple sclerosis disease courses.

Libraries were made from TCR beta cDNA, and they carried unique molecular identifiers. T cells, roughly 0.9 to 11 million of them, yielded a few hundred thousand cDNA molecules. TCRdb independently ran MiXCR on the PCR reads; one entry per CDR3 protein. The sample holds about 380,000 distinct CDR3 sequences, roughly 36% seen once. Study-wide results and limits: There was significantly lower normalized Chao1 diversity in multiple sclerosis patients than in controls. With F measure, samples from one preparation batch clustered together strongly.

On this clonotype itself: Antigen unknown.

The TCR comes from a girl aged 10-17 years with multiple sclerosis. The sequenced sample was blood.

CDR3 in amino acids: CASRRRNSGTKNIQYF. The CDR3 coding sequence is TGTGCCAGCAGAAGACGCAACAGCGGAACCAAAAACATTCAGTACTTC. The V and J genes are TRBV5-6 and TRBJ2-5; D might be TRBD2 (5 bases). The J call is doubtful: the DNA matches TRBJ2-4 better. The germline V gene has CDR1 SGHDT and CDR2 YYEEEE. The CDR3 covers 16 residues.